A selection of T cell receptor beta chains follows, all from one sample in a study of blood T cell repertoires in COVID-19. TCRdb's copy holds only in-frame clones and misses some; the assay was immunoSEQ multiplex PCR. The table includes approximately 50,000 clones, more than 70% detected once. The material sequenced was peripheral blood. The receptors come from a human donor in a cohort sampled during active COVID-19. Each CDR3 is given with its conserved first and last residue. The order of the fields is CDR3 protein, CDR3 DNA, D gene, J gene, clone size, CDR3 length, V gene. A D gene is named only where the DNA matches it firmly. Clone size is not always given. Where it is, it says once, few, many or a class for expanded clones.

CASSLVGGLRDEQFF	TGTGCCAGCAGCTTAGTTGGCGGGTTGAGGGATGAGCAGTTCTTC	.	TRBJ2-1	.	15	TRBV7-9
CASSLAGTDADF	TGTGCCAGCAGTTTAGCCGGGACAGACGCAGATTTT	TRBD1	TRBJ1-4	.	12	TRBV12-3/TRBV12-4
CASSQVGASGIYTGELFF	TGCGCCAGCAGCCAAGTTGGAGCTAGCGGGATTTACACCGGGGAGCTGTTTTTT	TRBD2	TRBJ2-2	.	18	TRBV4-1
CAWSVVRGQNYGGNTIYF	TGTGCCTGGAGTGTAGTCAGGGGGCAGAATTATGGTGGAAACACCATATATTTT	TRBD1	TRBJ1-3	.	18	TRBV30
CASSLSGASTDTQYF	TGCGCCAGCAGCTTGTCAGGGGCAAGCACAGATACGCAGTATTTT	.	TRBJ2-3	.	15	TRBV5-1
CASSRGQLYGYTF	TGTGCCAGCAGCAGGGGACAGTTATATGGCTACACCTTC	TRBD1	TRBJ1-2	.	13	TRBV7-2
CASRGTDSGANVLTF	TGTGCCAGCAGGGGGACAGACTCTGGGGCCAACGTCCTGACTTTC	TRBD1	TRBJ2-6	.	15	TRBV27
CASSVGVVAGGPGNEQFF	TGTGCCAGCAGCGTAGGGGTCGTAGCGGGAGGGCCAGGGAATGAGCAGTTCTTC	TRBD2	TRBJ2-1	.	18	TRBV9
CASSLASGVYEQYF	TGTGCCAGCAGCTTGGCTAGCGGGGTCTACGAGCAGTACTTC	TRBD2	TRBJ2-7	.	14	TRBV7-6
CASSLMGQQETQYF	TGTGCCAGCAGCTTGATGGGACAGCAAGAGACCCAGTACTTC	TRBD1	TRBJ2-5	.	14	TRBV5-4
CASRPLAGGYNEQFF	TGTGCCAGCAGGCCCCTAGCGGGAGGCTACAATGAGCAGTTCTTC	TRBD2	TRBJ2-1	once	15	TRBV2
CASSLVGNQPQHF	TGTGCCAGCAGCTTAGTAGGCAATCAGCCCCAGCATTTT	.	TRBJ1-5	few	13	TRBV7-2
CATSDPGLGGAEAFF	TGTGCCACCAGTGACCCAGGGCTCGGGGGTGCGGAAGCTTTCTTT	.	TRBJ1-1	.	15	TRBV24-1
CASSVRDRGGEQYF	TGCGCCAGCAGCGTCCGGGACAGGGGGGGCGAGCAGTACTTC	TRBD1	TRBJ2-7	.	14	TRBV5-1
CASSLRDTRTDTQYF	TGCGCCAGCAGCCTCCGGGACACTCGCACAGATACGCAGTATTTT	.	TRBJ2-3	.	15	TRBV5-1
CASSLDLGGGGDEQFF	TGTGCCAGCAGCTTAGATCTTGGAGGGGGCGGGGATGAGCAGTTCTTC	.	TRBJ2-1	.	16	TRBV11-2
CASSGALGELFF	TGCGCCAGCAGTGGTGCACTTGGGGAGCTGTTTTTT	.	TRBJ2-2	.	12	TRBV10-1
CASSLDGRGQETQYF	TGTGCCAGCAGCTTAGACGGTAGGGGGCAAGAGACCCAGTACTTC	.	TRBJ2-5	.	15	TRBV11-2
CASSILPGQGRWGQFF	TGTGCCAGTAGTATACTACCGGGACAGGGGCGTTGGGGGCAGTTCTTC	TRBD1	TRBJ2-1	.	16	TRBV19
CASSPPGQTNYGYTF	TGTGCCAGCTCACCACCGGGACAAACTAACTATGGCTACACCTTC	.	TRBJ1-2	.	15	TRBV18
CSVAGGAVNEQFF	TGCAGCGTAGCGGGGGGGGCTGTTAATGAGCAGTTCTTC	TRBD2	TRBJ2-1	few	13	TRBV29-1
CASSFGREGEAFF	TGTGCCAGCAGCTTCGGCAGGGAAGGTGAAGCTTTCTTT	.	TRBJ1-1	.	13	TRBV7-3
CASSRLQGATEAFF	TGTGCCAGCAGCCGTCTACAGGGGGCGACTGAAGCTTTCTTT	TRBD1	TRBJ1-1	.	14	TRBV6-5
CASSLAEVGYTF	TGTGCCAGCAGCTTGGCCGAAGTTGGCTACACCTTC	.	TRBJ1-2	.	12	TRBV11-2
CASSLAREGYEQYF	TGTGCCAGCAGTTTAGCCAGGGAAGGTTACGAGCAGTACTTC	.	TRBJ2-7	.	14	TRBV27
CATSDSVGRVYF	TGTGCCACCAGTGATTCGGTCGGCAGGGTGTACTTC	.	TRBJ2-7	few	12	TRBV24-1
CASSLQGGYYEQYF	TGTGCCAGCAGCTTACAGGGGGGCTACTACGAGCAGTACTTC	.	TRBJ2-7	.	14	TRBV7-2
CASSGDRDAFF	TGCGCCAGCAGTGGGGACAGGGACGCTTTCTTT	TRBD1	TRBJ1-1	.	11	TRBV10-1
CASSLEGIRANEKLFF	TGTGCCAGCAGCTTAGAGGGGATTCGGGCTAATGAAAAACTGTTTTTT	.	TRBJ1-4	.	16	TRBV7-2
CASSATRGLTEAFF	TGTGCCAGTAGTGCGACCAGGGGGCTCACTGAAGCTTTCTTT	TRBD1	TRBJ1-1	.	14	TRBV19
CASSFSDRGRGYTF	TGTGCCAGCTCATTTTCCGACAGGGGTCGGGGCTACACCTTC	TRBD1	TRBJ1-2	.	14	TRBV18
CASSPLSGSTEAFF	TGTGCCAGCAGCCCTCTTTCGGGATCTACTGAAGCTTTCTTT	.	TRBJ1-1	.	14	TRBV7-9
CASTPTQGAEQPQHF	TGTGCCAGTACCCCCACTCAGGGGGCGGAACAGCCCCAGCATTTT	TRBD1	TRBJ1-5	few	15	TRBV19
CASSYVRNQPQHF	TGTGCCAGCAGTTACGTACGGAATCAGCCCCAGCATTTT	.	TRBJ1-5	.	13	TRBV6-6
CASTFSGRASGELFF	TGTGCCAGCACATTTAGCGGGAGGGCCTCCGGGGAGCTGTTTTTT	TRBD2	TRBJ2-2	.	15	TRBV6-5
CASSRGTEYEQYF	TGCGCCAGCAGCCGCGGGACAGAGTACGAGCAGTACTTC	.	TRBJ2-7	.	13	TRBV4-3
CASSKGLAGGAYEQYF	TGTGCCAGCAGCAAAGGACTAGCGGGGGGAGCCTACGAGCAGTACTTC	.	TRBJ2-7	few	16	TRBV21-1
CASSRDRNYGYTF	TGTGCCAGCAGCCGGGACAGGAACTATGGCTACACCTTC	TRBD1	TRBJ1-2	.	13	TRBV12-3/TRBV12-4
CASSERTGGEKLFF	TGTGCCAGCAGTGAGCGGACAGGGGGTGAAAAACTGTTTTTT	TRBD1	TRBJ1-4	once	14	TRBV2
CASRLAGVPDTQYF	TGTGCCAGCAGACTAGCGGGAGTTCCAGATACGCAGTATTTT	TRBD2	TRBJ2-3	.	14	TRBV2
CASSRTGNTEAFF	TGTGCCAGCAGCCGGACAGGGAACACTGAAGCTTTCTTT	TRBD1	TRBJ1-1	.	13	TRBV7-2
CASSDSSGTQETQYF	TGTGCCAGCAGTGATAGTAGCGGGACTCAAGAGACCCAGTACTTC	TRBD2	TRBJ2-5	once	15	TRBV6-1
CASSRTGGAYGYTF	TGTGCCAGTAGTAGAACAGGGGGAGCCTATGGCTACACCTTC	TRBD1	TRBJ1-2	.	14	TRBV19
CASSYSFSNTEAFF	TGTGCCAGCAGTTATAGTTTCTCGAACACTGAAGCTTTCTTT	.	TRBJ1-1	once	14	TRBV6-2/TRBV6-3
CASSRTSREPNQPQHF	TGCGCCAGCAGCCGTACCAGCAGGGAACCCAATCAGCCCCAGCATTTT	.	TRBJ1-5	few	16	TRBV4-1
CASSEAQGRGPNTEAFF	TGTGCCAGCAGTGAAGCGCAAGGCAGGGGACCGAACACTGAAGCTTTCTTT	.	TRBJ1-1	.	17	TRBV2
CASSSQGWQETQYF	TGTGCCAGCAGCTCACAGGGATGGCAAGAGACCCAGTACTTC	.	TRBJ2-5	.	14	TRBV7-2
CASSESGTVTGNTIYF	TGCGCCAGCAGTGAGTCGGGGACAGTTACTGGAAACACCATATATTTT	TRBD1	TRBJ1-3	.	16	TRBV10-1
CASSQSTGGGEQYF	TGTGCCAGTAGTCAGAGCACAGGGGGAGGGGAGCAGTACTTC	.	TRBJ2-7	.	14	TRBV19
CASSLGGAVGEKLFF	TGTGCCAGCAGCTTAGGGGGAGCGGTTGGTGAAAAACTGTTTTTT	.	TRBJ1-4	few	15	TRBV7-9
CASSFEESYEQYF	TGTGCCAGCAGTTTTGAGGAGTCCTACGAGCAGTACTTC	.	TRBJ2-7	.	13	TRBV12-3/TRBV12-4
CASSITIGGEQFF	TGTGCCAGCAGCATAACTATCGGGGGGGAGCAGTTCTTC	TRBD2	TRBJ2-1	.	13	TRBV12-3/TRBV12-4
CASSLTGTGKVEYF	TGTGCCAGCAGTCTCACCGGGACAGGCAAAGTGGAGTACTTC	TRBD1	TRBJ2-7	.	14	TRBV27
CASSFSGVPGFRETQYF	TGTGCCAGCAGTTTCTCCGGGGTTCCAGGCTTCAGGGAGACCCAGTACTTC	.	TRBJ2-5	.	17	TRBV27
CASSRAGLNTGELFF	TGTGCCAGCAGCCGAGCTGGACTCAACACCGGGGAGCTGTTTTTT	.	TRBJ2-2	once	15	TRBV7-9
CASSSGTFPSEQYF	TGTGCCAGCAGTTCCGGGACTTTCCCGAGCGAGCAGTACTTC	.	TRBJ2-7	.	14	TRBV27
CASSAGLAGVSEQYF	TGTGCCAGTAGTGCGGGACTAGCGGGAGTATCCGAGCAGTACTTC	TRBD2	TRBJ2-7	.	15	TRBV19
CASSDQGSGHADTQYF	TGTGCCAGCAGTGACCAGGGGTCCGGGCACGCAGATACGCAGTATTTT	.	TRBJ2-3	.	16	TRBV25-1
CASSLGQGVDYGYTF	TGCGCCAGCAGCTTGGGACAGGGAGTGGACTATGGCTACACCTTC	TRBD1	TRBJ1-2	.	15	TRBV5-1